Below, 17 T cell receptor beta chains from the same sample are listed, as sequenced in a study of shared clonotypes between healthy human individuals. The protocol was immunoSEQ multiplex PCR, while the TCRdb copy is restricted to in-frame clones and leaves out a portion. The sample comprises hundreds of thousands of clones, approximately 79% of which are singletons, and over 1.5% rests with the top ten. The sample comprised memory CD4+ T cells sorted from blood. Subset specified: CD45RA-negative fraction. The receptors were sampled from a woman in her 30s in good health.

This clone was observed a few times. The chain links TRBV2 to TRBJ2-5, with 11 nucleotides matching TRBD2. The V gene end was trimmed by 11 bases and the J gene end by 3 bases; junction bases not matched to a gene: 8. Germline CDR1 reads SNHLY; CDR2 reads FYNNEI. CDR3 length equals 14 residues. The CDR3 loop is CAGSLGLAEETQYF. CDR3 coding DNA: TGTGCCGGGTCTTTGGGACTAGCGGAAGAGACCCAGTACTTC.

The rearrangement uses TRBV11-2 and TRBJ1-1, with a tentative D call TRBD1 (6 bases). Germline V gene sequence: CDR1 SGHAT, CDR2 FQNNGV. The CDR3 covers 15 residues. V lost 2 bases and J lost 5, with 15 bases in between. The CDR3 loop is CASSLLGGTGTEAFF. Here the CDR3 DNA reads TGTGCCAGCAGCTTACTGGGGGGCACAGGGACTGAAGCTTTCTTT.

The chain couples TRBV2 to TRBJ2-1; 9 nucleotides agree with TRBD2. Germline trimming cut 5 bases from V and 3 bases from J; bases unmatched to any gene: 5. This CDR3 region has 15 residues. CDR1 is SNHLY, CDR2 FYNNEI, per germline. CDR3 DNA sequence: TGTGCCAGCAGTCCAGTGACTAGCGGCTACAATGAGCAGTTCTTC. Protein: CASSPVTSGYNEQFF.

CDR3 sequence: CASSFTSGSASSYNEQFF. The DNA of the CDR3 is TGTGCCAGCAGCTTCACTAGCGGGTCCGCTAGCTCCTACAATGAGCAGTTCTTC. The chain combines TRBV5-8 with TRBJ2-1; TRBD2 agrees at 9 bases. Looked up from germline, CDR1 is SGHTS and CDR2 is YDEGEE. Trimming took 2 bases from V and 0 from J; bases not matched to a gene: 9. CDR3 length equals 18 residues.

The table lists this clone with a few counts. This chain's CDR3 is CASSESRNLAGGPWWEQYF. In DNA, the CDR3 is TGTGCCAGCAGTGAATCCCGGAATCTAGCGGGAGGGCCTTGGTGGGAGCAGTACTTC. V usage is TRBV2 and J usage is TRBJ2-7; TRBD2 matches at 12 bases. The CDR3 extends over 19 amino acids. The J segment lost 7 bases and the V segment lost 2 bases, leaving 18 bases of the junction unmatched. The germline gives CDR1 SNHLY, CDR2 FYNNEI.

The chain joins TRBV5-1 to TRBJ2-1; possible D gene TRBD2, 6 bases. Trimming pared 2 bases from V and 13 bases from J, leaving 22 bases between. The CDR3 extends over 15 amino acids. Germline-derived CDR1 and CDR2 are SGHRS and YFSETQ. The CDR3 loop is CASSLGHTSYSEQFF. CDR3 DNA: TGCGCCAGCAGCTTAGGGCATACTAGCTATAGTGAACAGTTCTTC.

The chain recombines TRBV5-1 with TRBJ2-5; 9 bases line up with TRBD2. The V segment lost 4 bases and the J segment 3 bases; nucleotides outside the gene matches: 7. This CDR3 is built from 15 residues. Germline CDR1 reads SGHRS; CDR2 reads YFSETQ. The CDR3 here is CASSLSGGTEETQYF. For the CDR3, the DNA is TGCGCCAGCAGCCTGAGCGGGGGGACCGAAGAGACCCAGTACTTC.

This chain connects TRBV27 to TRBJ1-2, with D tentatively TRBD1 (6 bases). V was cut by 5 bases and J by 4 bases, with 23 bases left in between. There are 17 residues in the CDR3. The germline CDR1 and CDR2 sequences are MNHEY and SMNVEV (reference sequence). CDR3 protein: CASSTRPMGQGVYGYTF. In DNA, the CDR3 is TGTGCCAGCAGTACCCGTCCAATGGGACAAGGAGTCTATGGCTACACCTTC.

The V and J genes are TRBV5-8 and TRBJ2-7; 8 positions agree with TRBD2. The CDR3 is 15 residues long. From germline, CDR1 is SGHTS and CDR2 YDEGEE. V shed 4 bases, J shed 4 bases, and the junction held 10 bases outside the gene matches. The CDR3 protein is CASSLRLGRGYEQYF. As DNA, the CDR3 is TGTGCCAGCAGCCTCCGCCTCGGGAGGGGGTACGAGCAGTACTTC. Drawing the rest from reference TRBV5-8 and TRBJ2-7, the complete variable domain is EAGVTQSPTHLIKTRGQQATLRCSPISGHTSVYWYQQALGLGLQFLLWYDEGEERNRGNFPPRFSGRQFPNYSSELNVNALELEDSALYLCASSLRLGRGYEQYFGPGTRLTVT.

The chain joins TRBV5-1 to TRBJ1-5, with TRBD1 identical over 7 bases. The ends lost 0 bases at V and 5 bases at J; junction bases unmatched: 5. The CDR3 runs 15 residues. The germline CDR1 and CDR2 sequences are SGHRS and YFSETQ. CDR3 loop: CASSLEQGLDQPQHF. The CDR3 nucleotides are TGCGCCAGCAGCTTGGAACAGGGGTTGGATCAGCCCCAGCATTTT. Full variable domain (missing parts from reference TRBV5-1 and TRBJ1-5): KAGVTQTPRYLIKTRGQQVTLSCSPISGHRSVSWYQQTPGQGLQFLFEYFSETQRNKGNFPGRFSGRQFSNSRSEMNVSTLELGDSALYLCASSLEQGLDQPQHFGDGTRLSIL.

V is TRBV6-6 and J is TRBJ2-7; D tentatively fits TRBD1 or TRBD2 (5 bases each). CDR1 is MNHNY and CDR2 is SVGAGI in the germline V gene (reference sequence). CDR3 length: 13 residues. Trimming pared 8 bases from V and 3 bases from J, leaving 14 bases between. The CDR3 nucleotides are TGTGCCAGCGGGGGTGCTAGCCGCTACGAGCAGTACTTC. Its protein product is CASGGASRYEQYF.

The gene calls are TRBV9 and TRBJ2-3; D is uncertain. The CDR3 extends over 16 amino acids. CDR1 is SGDLS and CDR2 is YYNGEE in the germline V gene. V was pared by 1 base and J by 0 bases, with 12 bases between. DNA of the CDR3: TGTGCCAGCAGCGTATTCCCTAGTGCTAGCACAGATACGCAGTATTTT. Translating it yields CASSVFPSASTDTQYF.

The chain carries TRBV28 and TRBJ2-7, with 8 bases identical to TRBD1. Germline-derived CDR1 and CDR2 are MDHEN and SYDVKM. With 11 bases clipped from V and 3 bases from J, the junction kept 9 bases outside the gene matches. The CDR3 is made up of 13 amino acids. The CDR3 nucleotides read TGTGCCGTACACAGGGGGTGGAACTACGAGCAGTACTTC. Translated: CAVHRGWNYEQYF.

This clone was seen at least ten times. This rearrangement joins TRBV19 to TRBJ1-2, with D unresolved. The germline V gene encodes CDR1 LNHDA and CDR2 SQIVND (reference sequence). Trimming removed 7 bases at V and 1 base at J, with 16 bases between. This CDR3 has 15 amino acids. The DNA of the CDR3 is TGTGCCAGTAACAGCCCCGGGAAGGATAACTATGGCTACACCTTC. Translated, it gives CASNSPGKDNYGYTF.

The rearrangement joins TRBV5-4 to TRBJ2-1; TRBD2 matches 8 bases. The CDR3 contains 15 residues. The trim removed 1 base at V and 7 bases at J, leaving 7 bases unmatched. Per the germline V gene, CDR1 is SGHNT and CDR2 is YYREEE (reference sequence). CDR3 in amino acids: CASSLTGGPQNEQFF. Written as DNA, the CDR3 is TGTGCCAGCAGCTTGACGGGAGGGCCTCAGAATGAGCAGTTCTTC.

V is TRBV19 and J is TRBJ2-1, with D maybe TRBD2 (6 bases). V gave up 9 bases and J gave up 2 bases, with 14 bases separating them. This CDR3 region has 14 residues. Germline CDR1 LNHDA, CDR2 SQIVND (reference sequence). CDR3 loop: CARGTPNPYNEQFF. CDR3 nucleotides: TGTGCCAGGGGGACTCCTAACCCCTACAATGAGCAGTTCTTC.

The chain combines TRBV28 with TRBJ2-6; D unresolved. The V and J ends lost 5 bases and 0 bases respectively, with 11 bases between them. The V gene's germline CDR1 is MDHEN and CDR2 SYDVKM. CDR3 size: 16 residues. Here the CDR3 DNA reads TGTGCCAGCAGTCGGGTGCCACACTCTGGGGCCAACGTCCTGACTTTC. Its translation: CASSRVPHSGANVLTF. The full variable domain, its missing parts supplied by reference TRBV28 and TRBJ2-6, is DVKVTQSSRYLVKRTGEKVFLECVQDMDHENMFWYRQDPGLGLRLIYFSYDVKMKEKGDIPEGYSVSREKKERFSLILESASTNQTSMYLCASSRVPHSGANVLTFGAGSRLTVL.